Each of the 8 T cell receptor beta chains below was sequenced from the same sample in a study of blood T cells in healthy people across ages. The use of a sample-barcoded 5' primer and a J-beta primer mix characterized a second PCR of roughly 7 to 12 cycles. TCRdb ran MiXCR on the 5' RACE reads and lists one entry per CDR3 protein. The profile covers hundreds of thousands of distinct CDR3 sequences, with 56% appearing a single time and approximately 24% taken by the ten largest. Sequencing was performed on blood. The receptors shown here come from a man aged 35 to 55 in good health.

The chain employs TRBV6-1 and TRBJ1-2; 7 nucleotides align to TRBD1. The CDR3 is 13 residues long. The ends lost 6 bases at V and 8 bases at J; junction bases unmatched: 9. Germline-derived CDR1 and CDR2 are MNHNS and SASEGT. The CDR3 sequence is CASRPGQFSGYTF. The DNA for the CDR3 is TGTGCCAGCAGACCGGGACAGTTTTCCGGCTACACCTTC.

There are a few counts of this clonotype. The CDR3 DNA reads as TGTGCCAGCAACGAATTAGCGGGGGGGCATACTGAGCAGTTCTTC. Amino acid sequence: CASNELAGGHTEQFF. The chain recombines TRBV11-2 with TRBJ2-1, with 11 bases matching TRBD2. Germline lookup yields CDR1 SGHAT and CDR2 FQNNGV. CDR3 length: 15 amino acids. V was clipped by 7 bases and J by 9 bases; unmatched bases: 11.

The genes are TRBV7-8 and TRBJ2-7; maybe TRBD1 (5 bases). Germline CDR1 is SGHVS and CDR2 is FQNEAQ. This CDR3 spans 17 amino acids. V was shortened by 5 bases and J by 3 bases, with 23 bases between the two germline ends. CDR3 sequence: CASSLPQGVVNFYEQYF. CDR3 nucleotides: TGTGCCAGCAGCCTCCCCCAAGGGGTCGTCAACTTCTACGAGCAGTACTTC.

The chain couples TRBV21-1 to TRBJ2-3; the table gives TRBD2 as D, unverified against the DNA. TRBV21-1 counts as a pseudogene. This CDR3 comprises 17 residues. In DNA, the CDR3 is TGTGCCAGCAGCAAAGGTGGTAGCGGCCCTAGCACAGATACGCAGTATTTT. Residues: CASSKGGSGPSTDTQYF.

The chain is built from TRBV20-1 and TRBJ2-1, with 14 bases fitting TRBD2. Germline V gene lookup returns CDR1 DFQATT and CDR2 SNEGSKA (reference sequence). The trim removed 0 bases at V and 5 bases at J, leaving 6 bases unmatched. This CDR3 comprises 17 residues. CDR3 amino acids: CSARDLGTSGSDNEQFF. CDR3 DNA: TGCAGTGCTAGAGACCTTGGGACTAGCGGGAGCGACAATGAGCAGTTCTTC.

The rearrangement uses TRBV7-9 and TRBJ1-1; a possible D gene is TRBD1 (6 bases). The CDR3 spans 12 residues. Germline CDR1 reads SEHNR; CDR2 reads FQNEAQ (reference sequence). V was cut by 5 bases and J by 10 bases, with 14 bases left in between. The DNA for the CDR3 is TGTGCCAGCAGCCCTGGCGGGACACCAGCTTTCTTT. It encodes CASSPGGTPAFF.

This clonotype has just a few counts. This chain uses TRBV12-3 or TRBV12-4 with TRBJ2-4; 9 nucleotides align to TRBD1. The DNA end is a closer match to TRBJ2-7, so the J assignment may be wrong. This CDR3 has 14 residues. Written as DNA, the CDR3 is TGTGCCAGCAGTCCGGACAGGGGTTGGAGCGAGCAGTACTTC. Translated, it gives CASSPDRGWSEQYF.

The chain couples TRBV12-3 or TRBV12-4 to TRBJ1-5; D not resolved. Trimming left V 5 bases short and J 1 base short, with 9 bases between. This CDR3 spans 14 amino acids. In DNA form, the CDR3 reads TGTGCCAGCAGTATCGGGCGGAGCAATCAGCCCCAGCATTTT. Amino acids: CASSIGRSNQPQHF.